Following are 29 T cell receptor beta chains from one sample sequenced in a study of blood T cell repertoires in COVID-19. Assay used: immunoSEQ multiplex PCR; TCRdb lists only in-frame clones, some missing. The sample has some 120,000 clones, around 87% seen once. The specimen was peripheral blood. The receptors stem from a woman aged 55-69 years with acute or convalescent COVID-19.

The V and J genes are TRBV5-1 and TRBJ2-1; 8 bases line up with TRBD2. The germline V gene encodes CDR1 SGHRS and CDR2 YFSETQ. The CDR3 runs to 15 residues. With V trimmed by 4 bases and J by 0 bases, 3 bases remained unmatched. The CDR3 DNA reads TGCGCCAGCAGCGTAGCGGGGAGCTCCTACAATGAGCAGTTCTTC. Amino acid sequence: CASSVAGSSYNEQFF.

This chain uses TRBV18 with TRBJ1-2, with D unclear. The germline V and J ends were trimmed by 6 bases and 0 bases, with 8 bases remaining between them. Per the germline V gene, CDR1 is KGHSH and CDR2 is LQKENI. CDR3 length equals 13 residues. In DNA form, the CDR3 reads TGTGCCAGCTCCATGCGTCCTAACTATGGCTACACCTTC. This gives the protein CASSMRPNYGYTF.

The chain has TRBV2 and TRBJ2-2; possibly TRBD2 for D (5 bases). The CDR3 consists of 15 residues. CDR1 is SNHLY and CDR2 is FYNNEI in the germline V gene. With 5 bases removed from V and 4 bases from J, the gap between germline ends came to 14 bases. CDR3 residues: CASSPVLGSTGELFF. DNA for the CDR3: TGTGCCAGCAGTCCGGTGCTGGGGAGCACCGGGGAGCTGTTTTTT. The full variable domain, rest sourced from reference TRBV2 and TRBJ2-2, is EPEVTQTPSHQVTQMGQEVILRCVPISNHLYFYWYRQILGQKVEFLVSFYNNEISEKSEIFDDQFSVERPDGSNFTLKIRSTKLEDSAMYFCASSPVLGSTGELFFGEGSRLTVL.

This chain joins TRBV9 and TRBJ1-2; D is undetermined. The CDR3 covers 17 residues. Trimming removed 1 base from V and 2 bases from J, with 18 bases in between. Germline values: CDR1 SGDLS, CDR2 YYNGEE. The DNA for the CDR3 is TGTGCCAGCAGCGTAAGCCCCGCGGGTTTAGGGAACTATGGCTACACCTTC. It yields the protein CASSVSPAGLGNYGYTF. Looking up the rest from reference TRBV9 and TRBJ1-2 gives the full variable domain: DSGVTQTPKHLITATGQRVTLRCSPRSGDLSVYWYQQSLDQGLQFLIQYYNGEERAKGNILERFSAQQFPDLHSELNLSSLELGDSALYFCASSVSPAGLGNYGYTFGSGTRLTVV.

The chain joins TRBV5-1 to TRBJ2-7; 7 nucleotides match TRBD2. This CDR3 is 13 amino acids long. The germline gives CDR1 SGHRS, CDR2 YFSETQ. The J segment lost 7 bases and the V segment lost 3 bases, leaving 7 bases of the junction unmatched. CDR3 protein: CASSWEGSGEQYF. The CDR3, as DNA: TGCGCCAGCAGCTGGGAGGGGTCAGGGGAGCAGTACTTC.

The chain is built from TRBV7-8 and TRBJ2-1, with 8 bases that match TRBD2. The CDR3 is 15 residues long. Germline CDR1 reads SGHVS; CDR2 reads FQNEAQ. V trimming: 5 bases; J trimming: 4 bases; junction bases outside the gene matches: 7. The CDR3 reads CASSLRTSSYNEQFF. CDR3 bases: TGTGCCAGCAGCCTAAGGACTAGCTCTTACAATGAGCAGTTCTTC.

This chain links TRBV5-6 with TRBJ1-2; D unclear. Germline-derived CDR1 and CDR2 are SGHDT and YYEEEE. Trimming cost V 0 bases and J 0 bases, with 6 bases left between them. The CDR3 loop spans 14 amino acids. In nucleotides, the CDR3 is TGTGCCAGCAGCTTGGCAGAAGCTAACTATGGCTACACCTTC. This gives the protein CASSLAEANYGYTF.

This chain joins TRBV30 and TRBJ1-1; D may be TRBD1 (5 bases). The V end was cut by 3 bases, the J end by 4 bases, with 9 bases between. This CDR3 has 12 residues. Germline CDR1 is GTSNPN and CDR2 is SVGIG (reference sequence). In DNA form, the CDR3 reads TGTGCCTGGAGGGGGGGGTCCACTGAAGCTTTCTTT. Translation: CAWRGGSTEAFF.

This clone occurred a few times. V usage is TRBV10-2 and J usage is TRBJ2-1; unclear D gene. The CDR3 consists of 15 residues. The V and J ends lost 0 bases and 0 bases respectively, with 6 bases between them. The germline CDR1 and CDR2 sequences are WSHSY and SAAADI. The CDR3 DNA sequence: TGCGCCAGCAGTGAGTCTATGAGCTCCTACAATGAGCAGTTCTTC. Amino acids: CASSESMSSYNEQFF.

J is TRBJ2-7 and V is TRBV28; 9 bases map to TRBD2. This CDR3 has 15 residues. With 6 bases clipped from V and 0 bases from J, the junction kept 6 bases outside the gene matches. CDR1 is MDHEN and CDR2 is SYDVKM in the germline V gene. The CDR3 region is CASRAGGATSYEQYF. The CDR3 region has the DNA TGTGCCAGCAGGGCGGGGGGGGCCACCTCCTACGAGCAGTACTTC.

This chain links TRBV30 with TRBJ2-2; TRBD2 might be the D (5 bases). Germline CDR1 reads GTSNPN; CDR2 reads SVGIG (reference sequence). The V end lost 8 bases, the J end lost 2 bases, and 12 bases lay between the germline ends. The CDR3 covers 13 residues. This CDR3 reads CARLRTNTGELFF. CDR3 bases: TGTGCCCGTCTTAGGACTAACACCGGGGAGCTGTTTTTT.

The genes are TRBV14 and TRBJ1-1; D possibly corresponds to TRBD1 (5 bases). The CDR3 has 18 residues. V was pared by 6 bases and J by 0 bases, with 23 bases between. Germline lookup yields CDR1 SGHDN and CDR2 FVKESK. This CDR3 is CASRGPGGFPPLNTEAFF. The CDR3 nucleotides read TGTGCCAGCAGGGGCCCGGGGGGATTCCCCCCCTTGAACACTGAAGCTTTCTTT.

This chain uses TRBV24-1 with TRBJ2-1, with D unresolved. Germline CDR1 is KGHDR and CDR2 is SFDVKD. Trimming left V 3 bases short and J 10 bases short, with 12 bases between. The CDR3 loop spans 13 amino acids. The DNA for the CDR3 is TGTGCCACCAGTGATCCCGCGTACGAAGAGCAGTTCTTC. Its protein is CATSDPAYEEQFF.

The rearrangement joins TRBV2 to TRBJ2-4, with 8 positions matching TRBD2. Germline trimming cut 2 bases from V and 2 bases from J; bases unmatched to any gene: 5. The CDR3 contains 16 residues. CDR1 and CDR2 (germline): SNHLY, FYNNEI. The CDR3 region has the DNA TGTGCCAGCAGTGAATATGGCGGGAGGACCAAAAACATTCAGTACTTC. It yields the protein CASSEYGGRTKNIQYF.

The rearrangement joins TRBV5-1 to TRBJ2-5, with D tentatively TRBD2 (6 bases). Trimming took off 4 bases at V and 5 bases at J, with 18 bases between the two ends. Germline CDR1 SGHRS, CDR2 YFSETQ. The CDR3 runs 15 residues. The CDR3 spells CASSPGSTRYETQYF. The DNA of the CDR3 is TGCGCCAGCAGCCCAGGATCGACTAGATATGAGACCCAGTACTTC.

Points on this clone: Other DNA sequences in the sample encode the same CDR3. The chain employs TRBV5-1 and TRBJ2-1, with 8 bases fitting TRBD2. Looked up from germline, CDR1 is SGHRS and CDR2 is YFSETQ. CDR3 size: 16 residues. Trimming at V came to 0 bases and at J to 5 bases, leaving 7 bases not matched to a gene. CDR3 in amino acids: CASSLGASGLNNEQFF. The CDR3 DNA follows: TGCGCCAGCAGCTTGGGAGCTAGCGGGCTAAACAATGAGCAGTTCTTC.

Only a few counts were recorded for this clone. The chain recombines TRBV12-3 or TRBV12-4 with TRBJ1-6, with 8 bases identical to TRBD1. J lost 14 bases, V lost 6 bases, and 9 bases had no gene match. The CDR3 covers 13 residues. CDR3 residues: CASSPGTGKTLHF. The CDR3 DNA is TGTGCCAGCAGCCCAGGGACAGGAAAAACCCTCCACTTT.

The chain uses TRBV5-1 and TRBJ2-2; no reliable D call. V gave up 0 bases and J gave up 7 bases, with 13 bases separating them. This CDR3 region has 15 residues. Germline CDR1 and CDR2: SGHRS and YFSETQ. The CDR3 spells CASSLDSLYSGELFF. Written as DNA, the CDR3 is TGCGCCAGCAGCTTGGACTCCCTTTATAGCGGGGAGCTGTTTTTT. Complete variable domain (other parts from reference TRBV5-1 and TRBJ2-2): KAGVTQTPRYLIKTRGQQVTLSCSPISGHRSVSWYQQTPGQGLQFLFEYFSETQRNKGNFPGRFSGRQFSNSRSEMNVSTLELGDSALYLCASSLDSLYSGELFFGEGSRLTVL.

This chain uses TRBV6-1 with TRBJ1-2; D remains ambiguous. The CDR3 sequence is 12 residues long. Between the trimmed V and J ends, which lost 2 bases and 13 bases, there was a span of 14 bases. Germline CDR1 reads MNHNS; CDR2 reads SASEGT. The CDR3 DNA is TGTGCCAGCAGTGAACAAGACACGGCGGGCACCTTC. It encodes CASSEQDTAGTF.

This clone was found once. This rearrangement joins TRBV28 to TRBJ2-1; 7 bases map to TRBD2. The CDR3 is made up of 15 amino acids. Germline V gene data show CDR1 as MDHEN and CDR2 as SYDVKM. The ends lost 3 bases at V and 7 bases at J; junction bases unmatched: 9. In nucleotides, the CDR3 is TGTGCCAGCAGTTTGGGGAGGGAGCGAAAGAATGAGCAGTTCTTC. The encoded protein is CASSLGRERKNEQFF.

J is TRBJ2-7 and V is TRBV4-2; 9 bases agree with TRBD2. Unmatched junction bases numbered 10, after V lost 0 bases and J lost 4 bases. The CDR3 has 17 residues. Germline V gives CDR1 LGHNA, CDR2 YNFKEQ. CDR3 sequence reads: CASSQELASGTVYEQYF. The CDR3 coding sequence is TGTGCCAGCAGCCAAGAATTGGCTAGCGGGACCGTTTACGAGCAGTACTTC.

The chain combines TRBV12-2 with TRBJ1-3; the table's D call, TRBD1, has no DNA check behind it. TRBV12-2 is annotated as a pseudogene. This CDR3 has 16 residues. CDR3 protein: CASRFKGTGRGNTIYF. As DNA, the CDR3 is TGTGCAAGTCGCTTTAAAGGCACAGGGCGGGGAAACACCATATATTTT.

The gene calls are TRBV5-1 and TRBJ2-7, with D possibly matching TRBD2 (5 bases). Trimming shortened V by 1 base and J by 6 bases, and 11 bases separated the two germline ends. This CDR3 spans 13 amino acids. Germline V lookup: CDR1 SGHRS, CDR2 YFSETQ. In DNA form, the CDR3 reads TGCGCCAGCAGCTTGAGAGGAGGTGGCGAGCAGTACTTC. Translated: CASSLRGGGEQYF.

The CDR3 loop is CATSSRLAGLTYNEQFF. In nucleotides, the CDR3 is TGTGCCACCAGCAGCCGACTAGCGGGTCTAACCTACAATGAGCAGTTCTTC. The chain recombines TRBV15 with TRBJ2-1; 10 bases map to TRBD2. The V and J ends lost 3 bases and 2 bases, in that order; junction bases with no gene match: 7. The CDR3 is 17 residues long. Germline CDR1 reads LNHNV; CDR2 reads YYDKDF (reference sequence).

The chain uses TRBV30 and TRBJ2-1, with 13 bases that match TRBD2. The CDR3 has 14 residues. Germline CDR1 and CDR2: GTSNPN and SVGIG (reference sequence). V lost 5 bases, J lost 9 bases, and 7 bases stayed unmatched. This chain's CDR3 is CAWGRGLAGTEQFF. Written as DNA, the CDR3 is TGTGCCTGGGGGCGGGGACTAGCGGGAACTGAGCAGTTCTTC.

The gene calls are TRBV3-1 (or the pseudogene TRBV3-2) and TRBJ2-5, with 9 nucleotides matching TRBD2. Trimming removed 0 bases from V and 7 bases from J; junction bases left unmatched: 9. CDR3 length: 16 amino acids. CDR1 is LGHDT and CDR2 is YNNKEL in the germline V gene (reference sequence). The CDR3 loop reads CASSQDLSGRIGTQYF. Here the CDR3 DNA reads TGTGCCAGCAGCCAAGACCTGAGCGGGAGGATCGGGACCCAGTACTTC.

This clone was seen only once. The chain is built from TRBV6-5 and TRBJ1-1; TRBD1 matches at 8 bases. CDR1 is MNHEY, CDR2 SVGAGI, per germline. Trimming cost V 5 bases and J 7 bases; bases outside gene matches: 9. The CDR3 consists of 14 residues. The CDR3 sequence is CASSPLTGEVEAFF. CDR3 DNA sequence: TGTGCCAGCAGTCCATTGACAGGGGAAGTTGAAGCTTTCTTT.

This clone appeared a few times. The chain joins TRBV5-1 to TRBJ1-2, with 7 bases aligning to TRBD1. This CDR3 contains 15 residues. Germline V gene lookup returns CDR1 SGHRS and CDR2 YFSETQ. J lost 3 bases, V lost 4 bases, and 9 bases had no gene match. The CDR3 reads CASSDNRGLDYGYTF. The CDR3 coding sequence is TGCGCCAGCAGCGACAACAGGGGTTTGGACTATGGCTACACCTTC. Full variable domain (rest looked up from reference TRBV5-1 and TRBJ1-2): KAGVTQTPRYLIKTRGQQVTLSCSPISGHRSVSWYQQTPGQGLQFLFEYFSETQRNKGNFPGRFSGRQFSNSRSEMNVSTLELGDSALYLCASSDNRGLDYGYTFGSGTRLTVV.

The chain has TRBV7-9 and TRBJ2-7, with no clear D. Germline values: CDR1 SEHNR, CDR2 FQNEAQ (reference sequence). V lost 1 base to trimming and J lost 2 bases, with 12 bases between them. This CDR3 has 15 amino acids. This chain's CDR3 is CASSLDPGWPYEQYV. CDR3 DNA sequence: TGTGCCAGCAGCTTAGACCCAGGATGGCCCTACGAGCAGTACGTC.